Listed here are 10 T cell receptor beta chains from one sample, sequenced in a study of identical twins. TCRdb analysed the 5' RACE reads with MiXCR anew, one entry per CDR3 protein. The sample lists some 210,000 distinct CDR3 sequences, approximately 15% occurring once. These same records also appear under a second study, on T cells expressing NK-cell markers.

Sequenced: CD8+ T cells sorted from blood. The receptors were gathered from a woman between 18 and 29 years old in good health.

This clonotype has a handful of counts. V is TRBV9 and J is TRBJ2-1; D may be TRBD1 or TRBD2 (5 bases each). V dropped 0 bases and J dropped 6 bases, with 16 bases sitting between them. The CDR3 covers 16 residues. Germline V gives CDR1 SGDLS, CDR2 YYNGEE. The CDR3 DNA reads TGTGCCAGCAGCGTAGGACGGGGCTCTCGGGTCAATGAGCAGTTCTTC. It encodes CASSVGRGSRVNEQFF. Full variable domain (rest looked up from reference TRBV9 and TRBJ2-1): DSGVTQTPKHLITATGQRVTLRCSPRSGDLSVYWYQQSLDQGLQFLIQYYNGEERAKGNILERFSAQQFPDLHSELNLSSLELGDSALYFCASSVGRGSRVNEQFFGPGTRLTVL.

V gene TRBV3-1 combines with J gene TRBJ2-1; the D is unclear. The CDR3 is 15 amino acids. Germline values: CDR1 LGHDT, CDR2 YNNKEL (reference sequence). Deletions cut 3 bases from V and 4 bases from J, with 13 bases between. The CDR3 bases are TGTGCCAGCAGCCAGGCTGCGCGACGATACAATGAGCAGTTCTTC. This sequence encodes CASSQAARRYNEQFF.

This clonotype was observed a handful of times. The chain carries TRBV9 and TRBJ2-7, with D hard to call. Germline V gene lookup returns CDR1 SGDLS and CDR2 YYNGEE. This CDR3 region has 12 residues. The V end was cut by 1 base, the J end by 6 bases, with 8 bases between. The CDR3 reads CASSVNSGEQYF. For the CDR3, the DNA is TGTGCCAGCAGCGTAAATAGTGGCGAGCAGTACTTC.

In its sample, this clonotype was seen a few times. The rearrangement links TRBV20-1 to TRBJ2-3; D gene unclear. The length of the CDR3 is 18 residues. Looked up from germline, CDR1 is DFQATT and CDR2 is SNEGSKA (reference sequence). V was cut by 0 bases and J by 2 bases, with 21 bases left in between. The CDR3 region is CSARDPSRAVKVTDTQYF. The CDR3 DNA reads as TGCAGTGCTAGAGATCCATCTAGGGCGGTTAAAGTCACAGATACGCAGTATTTT.

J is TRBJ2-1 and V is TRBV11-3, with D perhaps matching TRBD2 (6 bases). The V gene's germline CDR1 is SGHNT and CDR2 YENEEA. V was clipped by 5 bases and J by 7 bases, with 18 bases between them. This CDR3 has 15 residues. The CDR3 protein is CASSPHRGSGNEQFF. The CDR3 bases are TGTGCCAGCAGCCCCCATCGGGGGTCCGGGAATGAGCAGTTCTTC.

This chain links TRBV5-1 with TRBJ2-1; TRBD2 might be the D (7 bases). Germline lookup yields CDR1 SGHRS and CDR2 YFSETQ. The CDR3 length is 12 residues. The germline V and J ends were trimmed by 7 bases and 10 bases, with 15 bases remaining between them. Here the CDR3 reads CASGTGGPEQFF. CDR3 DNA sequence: TGCGCCAGCGGGACGGGGGGCCCGGAGCAGTTCTTC.

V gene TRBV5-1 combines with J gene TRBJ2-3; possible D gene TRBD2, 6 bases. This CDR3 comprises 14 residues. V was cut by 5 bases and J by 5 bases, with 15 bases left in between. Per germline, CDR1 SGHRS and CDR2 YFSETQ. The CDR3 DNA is TGCGCCAGCAGGATAGCGGAAGGAGGAGATACGCAGTATTTT. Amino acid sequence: CASRIAEGGDTQYF.

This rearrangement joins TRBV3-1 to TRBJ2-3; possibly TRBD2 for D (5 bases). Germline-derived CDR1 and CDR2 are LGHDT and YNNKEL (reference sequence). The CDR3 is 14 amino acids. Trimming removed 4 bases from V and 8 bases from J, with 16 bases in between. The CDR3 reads CASSPVWRPGTQYF. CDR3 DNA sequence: TGTGCCAGCAGCCCCGTCTGGAGGCCCGGTACGCAGTATTTT.

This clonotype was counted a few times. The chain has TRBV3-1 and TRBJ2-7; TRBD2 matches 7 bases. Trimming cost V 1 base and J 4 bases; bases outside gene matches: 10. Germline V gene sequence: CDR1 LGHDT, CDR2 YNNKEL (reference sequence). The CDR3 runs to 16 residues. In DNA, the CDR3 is TGTGCCAGCAGCCAAGGGGTCCGGACTAGGACATACGAGCAGTACTTC. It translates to CASSQGVRTRTYEQYF.

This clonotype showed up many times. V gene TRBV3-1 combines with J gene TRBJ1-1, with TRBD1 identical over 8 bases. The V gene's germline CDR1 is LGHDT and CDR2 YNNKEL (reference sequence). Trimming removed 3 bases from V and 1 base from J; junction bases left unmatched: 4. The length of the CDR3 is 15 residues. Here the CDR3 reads CASSHPGTGNTEAFF. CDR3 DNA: TGTGCCAGCAGCCACCCCGGGACAGGGAACACTGAAGCTTTCTTT.